This TCR beta chain is drawn from a study of blood T cell repertoires in COVID-19. Data came from immunoSEQ multiplex PCR; TCRdb stores just in-frame clones and leaves some out. The table shows about 42,000 clones, with around nine tenths occurring only once. Trimming stripped 2 bases from V and 6 bases from J, with 12 bases between. Germline loops: CDR1 KGHDR, CDR2 SFDVKD. The CDR3 has 14 residues. Sequenced material: peripheral blood. The chain has TRBV24-1 and TRBJ1-1; tentatively, D is TRBD1 (6 bases). The TCR was taken from a human donor in a cohort sampled during active COVID-19. In DNA form, the CDR3 reads TGTGCCACCAGTGATTCACAGGGACCTCCTGAAGCTTTCTTT. Encoded protein: CATSDSQGPPEAFF.